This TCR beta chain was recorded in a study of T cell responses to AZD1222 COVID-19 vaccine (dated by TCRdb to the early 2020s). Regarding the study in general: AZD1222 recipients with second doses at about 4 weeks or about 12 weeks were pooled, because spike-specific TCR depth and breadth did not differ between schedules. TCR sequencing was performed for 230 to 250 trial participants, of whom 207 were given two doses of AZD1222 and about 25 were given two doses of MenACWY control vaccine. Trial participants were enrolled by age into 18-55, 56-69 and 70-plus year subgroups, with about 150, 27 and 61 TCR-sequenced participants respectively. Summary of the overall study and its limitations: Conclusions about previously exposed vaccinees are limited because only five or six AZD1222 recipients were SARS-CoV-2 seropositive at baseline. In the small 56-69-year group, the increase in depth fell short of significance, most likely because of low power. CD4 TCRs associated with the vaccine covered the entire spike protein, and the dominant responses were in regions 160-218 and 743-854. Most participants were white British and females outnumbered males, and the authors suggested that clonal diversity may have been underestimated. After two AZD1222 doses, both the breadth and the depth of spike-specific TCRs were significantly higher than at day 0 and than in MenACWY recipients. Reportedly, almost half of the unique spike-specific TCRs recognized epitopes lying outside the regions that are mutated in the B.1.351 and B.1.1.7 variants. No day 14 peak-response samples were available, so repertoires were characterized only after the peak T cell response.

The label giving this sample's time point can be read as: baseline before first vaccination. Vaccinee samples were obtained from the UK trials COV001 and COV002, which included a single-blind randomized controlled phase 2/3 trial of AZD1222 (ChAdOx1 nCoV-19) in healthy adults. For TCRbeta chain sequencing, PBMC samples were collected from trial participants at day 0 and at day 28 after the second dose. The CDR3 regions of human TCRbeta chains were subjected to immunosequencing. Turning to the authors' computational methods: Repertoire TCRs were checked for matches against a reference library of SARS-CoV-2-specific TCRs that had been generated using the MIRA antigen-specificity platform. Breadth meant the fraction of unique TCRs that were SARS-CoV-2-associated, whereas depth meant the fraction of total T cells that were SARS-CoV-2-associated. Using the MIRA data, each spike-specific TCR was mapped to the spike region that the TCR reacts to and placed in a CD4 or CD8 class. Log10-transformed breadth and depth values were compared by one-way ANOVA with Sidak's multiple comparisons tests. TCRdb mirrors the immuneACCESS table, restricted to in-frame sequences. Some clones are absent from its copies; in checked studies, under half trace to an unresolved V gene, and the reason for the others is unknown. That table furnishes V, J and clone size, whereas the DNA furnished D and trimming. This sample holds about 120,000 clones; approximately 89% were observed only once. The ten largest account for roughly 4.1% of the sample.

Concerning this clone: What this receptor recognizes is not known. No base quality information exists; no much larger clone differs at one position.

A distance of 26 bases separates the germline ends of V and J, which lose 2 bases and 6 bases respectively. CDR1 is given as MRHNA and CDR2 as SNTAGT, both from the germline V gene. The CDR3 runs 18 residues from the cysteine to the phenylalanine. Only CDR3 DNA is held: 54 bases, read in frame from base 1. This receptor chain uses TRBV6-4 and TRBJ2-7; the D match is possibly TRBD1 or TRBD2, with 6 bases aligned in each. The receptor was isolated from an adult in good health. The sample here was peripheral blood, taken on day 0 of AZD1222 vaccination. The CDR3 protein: CASSDRIFPLGGPGEQYF. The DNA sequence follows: TGTGCCAGCAGTGACCGAATCTTCCCATTGGGGGGCCCTGGCGAGCAGTACTTC.